Listed here are 6 T cell receptor beta chains from one sample, sequenced in a study of blood T cell repertoires in COVID-19 (dated by TCRdb to between 2020 and 2021). Library method: the immunoSEQ multiplex PCR assay. TCRdb mirrors the immuneACCESS table, restricted to in-frame sequences. Some clones are absent from its copies; in checked studies, under half trace to an unresolved V gene, and the reason for the others is unknown. This sample has approximately 210,000 clones in its table, and 65% to 80% of those were observed once. Around 16% of the sample goes to the ten largest clones. What was sequenced was PBMCs or T cells enriched from blood (not recorded which). These receptors all come from a woman between 50 and 59 years old with acute COVID-19.

This clone turned up a few times. V and J are TRBV5-1 and TRBJ2-5; D is unresolved. Trimming removed 2 bases from V and 3 bases from J, with 14 bases in between. Germline assignment: CDR1 SGHRS and CDR2 YFSETQ. The CDR3 has 15 amino acids. The chain's CDR3 is CASSFSKIREETQYF. The CDR3 bases are TGCGCCAGCAGCTTTAGTAAGATCCGTGAAGAGACCCAGTACTTC. Full variable domain (missing parts from reference TRBV5-1 and TRBJ2-5): KAGVTQTPRYLIKTRGQQVTLSCSPISGHRSVSWYQQTPGQGLQFLFEYFSETQRNKGNFPGRFSGRQFSNSRSEMNVSTLELGDSALYLCASSFSKIREETQYFGPGTRLLVL.

The rearrangement uses TRBV2 and TRBJ2-5, with D possibly TRBD1 on 6 matching bases. Germline CDR1 is SNHLY and CDR2 is FYNNEI. V shed 7 bases and J shed 5 bases, with 11 bases lying between them. The CDR3 loop spans 12 amino acids. CDR3 coding DNA: TGTGCCAGCAAGGACAGTGGGGAGACCCAGTACTTC. Protein: CASKDSGETQYF.

The chain has TRBV4-1 and TRBJ1-1, with 8 bases that match TRBD1. The CDR3 covers 15 residues. Germline lookup yields CDR1 MGHRA and CDR2 YSYEKL. Unmatched junction bases numbered 4, after V lost 0 bases and J lost 4 bases. This CDR3 is CASSQEGQAITEAFF. The DNA of the CDR3 is TGCGCCAGCAGCCAAGAGGGACAGGCTATCACTGAAGCTTTCTTT.

The sample holds a few counts of this clone. The chain recombines TRBV15 with TRBJ1-6, with TRBD1 matching 8 bases. Germline CDR1 and CDR2: LNHNV and YYDKDF (reference sequence). The CDR3 is 15 residues long. Trimming took 5 bases from V and 7 from J; bases not matched to a gene: 7. The CDR3 loop is CATSGDGQGNSPLHF. CDR3 sequence (DNA): TGTGCCACCAGCGGGGACGGACAGGGAAATTCACCCCTCCACTTT.

Here the CDR3 DNA reads TGTGCCAGCAGCGGCATGGGACTAGCGGGGGCCCAAGAGACCCAGTACTTC. Encoded protein: CASSGMGLAGAQETQYF. The chain carries TRBV7-2 and TRBJ2-5, with 14 bases identical to TRBD2. This CDR3 spans 17 amino acids. J lost 1 base, V lost 5 bases, and 6 bases had no gene match. Per the germline V gene, CDR1 is SGHTA and CDR2 is FQGNSA.

V and J are TRBV7-2 and TRBJ1-1; a possible D gene is TRBD1 (5 bases). CDR1 and CDR2 from the germline V gene are SGHTA and FQGNSA. This CDR3 comprises 14 residues. V was trimmed by 5 bases and J by 4 bases, leaving 14 bases between them. This CDR3 is CASSVAYRSTEAFF. Here the CDR3 DNA reads TGTGCCAGCAGCGTCGCCTACAGGAGCACTGAAGCTTTCTTT.